These 20 T cell receptor beta chains were sequenced from one sample in a study of T cells in localized non-small cell lung cancer (dated by TCRdb to 2018 to 2020). Libraries were prepared through the immunoSEQ multiplex PCR assay. Held by TCRdb, this immuneACCESS table contains in-frame sequences only and omits some clones. Under half of the omission traces to an unresolved V gene where checked; the cause of the rest is unknown. In all, the sample holds more than 50,000 clones, and approximately 83% of those were seen once. The top ten constitute 15% to 20% of the sample. The sequencing here drew on peripheral blood, taken before any cancer treatment. Receptors were obtained from a female donor older than 55 with stage II squamous cell lung carcinoma.

The chain is built from TRBV5-4 and TRBJ2-5, with 10 bases lining up with TRBD1. With V trimmed by 4 bases and J by 5 bases, 2 bases remained unmatched. This CDR3 comprises 13 residues. The V gene's germline CDR1 is SGHNT and CDR2 YYREEE (reference sequence). The CDR3 nucleotides read TGTGCCAGCAGCCAGGGACAGGGGGAGACCCAGTACTTC. Translating gives CASSQGQGETQYF.

This chain joins TRBV27 and TRBJ2-7; 7 positions match TRBD1. CDR3 length equals 13 residues. With 3 bases clipped from V and 9 bases from J, the junction kept 8 bases outside the gene matches. Germline lookup yields CDR1 MNHEY and CDR2 SMNVEV (reference sequence). The CDR3 protein is CASSFTGTAGQYF. CDR3 DNA sequence: TGTGCCAGCAGTTTCACCGGGACAGCCGGGCAGTACTTC.

This chain joins TRBV5-1 and TRBJ2-5; D not resolved. The J call is doubtful: the DNA matches TRBJ2-7 better. The CDR3 is made up of 16 amino acids. The germline gives CDR1 SGHRS, CDR2 YFSETQ. The CDR3 sequence: CASSLVVSPDGYEQYF. CDR3 coding DNA: TGCGCCAGCAGCTTGGTGGTCAGCCCGGATGGCTACGAGCAGTACTTC.

The V and J genes are TRBV9 and TRBJ2-7; 10 nucleotides match TRBD1. The CDR3 runs 16 residues. The germline V gene encodes CDR1 SGDLS and CDR2 YYNGEE. V gave up 0 bases and J gave up 2 bases; unmatched junction bases: 5. CDR3 nucleotides: TGTGCCAGCAGCGTAGCTACGACAGGGGGCCCCTACGAGCAGTACTTC. The encoded protein is CASSVATTGGPYEQYF.

In this sample, this clone turned up once. V and J are TRBV19 and TRBJ1-1; D unclear. Germline V gene sequence: CDR1 LNHDA, CDR2 SQIVND (reference sequence). Trimming removed 7 bases from V and 6 bases from J, with 15 bases in between. CDR3 length: 13 residues. CDR3 amino acids: CASNQIVDSEAFF. The CDR3 DNA sequence: TGTGCCAGTAACCAAATCGTGGACTCTGAAGCTTTCTTT.

This chain connects TRBV2 to TRBJ1-2; 7 nucleotides align to TRBD1. Germline V CDR1 and CDR2: SNHLY, FYNNEI. V lost 6 bases to trimming and J lost 8 bases; unmatched junction nucleotides: 12. The CDR3 consists of 14 residues. The CDR3 DNA sequence: TGTGCCAGCAGAAGACAGGGATTGGGTGAAGGCTACACCTTC. It translates to CASRRQGLGEGYTF.

The V call is TRBV7-3, the J call TRBJ2-2; D is perhaps TRBD1 (6 bases). Germline-derived CDR1 and CDR2 are SGHTA and FQGTGA. The CDR3 is 16 residues long. The V and J ends lost 5 bases and 1 base respectively, with 14 bases between them. The chain's CDR3 is CASSRTGIRNTGELFF. CDR3 in DNA: TGTGCCAGCAGCCGTACAGGGATCCGGAACACCGGGGAGCTGTTTTTT. The whole variable domain, remainder taken from reference TRBV7-3 and TRBJ2-2, is GAGVSQTPSNKVTEKGKYVELRCDPISGHTALYWYRQSLGQGPEFLIYFQGTGAADDSGLPNDRFFAVRPEGSVSTLKIQRTERGDSAVYLCASSRTGIRNTGELFFGEGSRLTVL.

The chain recombines TRBV5-1 with TRBJ1-6, with D hard to call. CDR1 is SGHRS and CDR2 is YFSETQ in the germline V gene. The CDR3 totals 16 residues. V dropped 6 bases and J dropped 5 bases, with 18 bases sitting between them. Written as DNA, the CDR3 is TGCGCCAGCACCTCGGACGGAGTCCGTAATAATTCACCCCTCCACTTT. As protein: CASTSDGVRNNSPLHF.

This clone was recorded only once. The chain recombines TRBV5-1 with TRBJ2-1; no reliable D call. There are 13 residues in the CDR3. Germline values: CDR1 SGHRS, CDR2 YFSETQ. V lost 0 bases, J lost 5 bases, and 6 bases lay in between. The CDR3 bases are TGCGCCAGCAGCTTGGGGACCCACAATGAGCAGTTCTTC. Translated, it gives CASSLGTHNEQFF.

The chain joins TRBV29-1 to TRBJ1-2; D not certain. Deletions cut 0 bases from V and 6 bases from J, with 5 bases between. Germline lookup yields CDR1 SQVTM and CDR2 ANQGSEA. The CDR3 extends over 11 amino acids. This CDR3 reads CSVEDHNGYTF. In nucleotides, the CDR3 is TGCAGCGTTGAAGACCACAATGGCTACACCTTC.

This chain uses TRBV2 with TRBJ2-6; D perhaps matches TRBD1 (6 bases). V lost 6 bases and J 0 bases, leaving 15 bases between the germline ends. Germline V gives CDR1 SNHLY, CDR2 FYNNEI. The CDR3 runs 17 residues. CDR3 in DNA: TGTGCCAGCAGAGGGGACACCTCCTTCTCTGGGGCCAACGTCCTGACTTTC. It specifies CASRGDTSFSGANVLTF.

This clone was picked up one time. This chain uses TRBV6-6 with TRBJ1-6, with a weak D call TRBD1 (5 bases). This CDR3 region has 14 residues. Trimming left V 4 bases short and J 8 bases short, with 12 bases between. CDR1 is MNHNY and CDR2 is SVGAGI in the germline V gene (reference sequence). In DNA, the CDR3 is TGTGCCAGCAGTTCCCAGGGTCTATATTCACCCCTCCACTTT. This sequence encodes CASSSQGLYSPLHF.

The V gene is TRBV6-1, the J gene TRBJ2-7, with 16 positions matching TRBD2. The CDR3 contains 19 residues. Trimming at V came to 4 bases and at J to 2 bases, leaving 11 bases not matched to a gene. CDR1 is MNHNS and CDR2 is SASEGT in the germline V gene. The CDR3 DNA reads TGTGCCAGCAGTGCTGCCGGGACTAGCGGGGGGGCAGCTGCCTACGAGCAGTACTTC. Translated, it gives CASSAAGTSGGAAAYEQYF.

The chain has TRBV13 and TRBJ2-1; D is possibly TRBD1 (5 bases). Trimming removed 5 bases from V and 0 bases from J, with 17 bases in between. This CDR3 has 17 amino acids. Germline lookup yields CDR1 PRHDT and CDR2 FYEKMQ (reference sequence). The CDR3 nucleotides read TGTGCCAGCAGCAACGGTCCAGGGCCTAGCTCCTACAATGAGCAGTTCTTC. Protein product: CASSNGPGPSSYNEQFF.

V is TRBV18 and J is TRBJ1-4; no clear D. This CDR3 has 13 amino acids. Trimming stripped 8 bases from V and 5 bases from J, with 12 bases between. Germline loops: CDR1 KGHSH, CDR2 LQKENI. Here the CDR3 reads CASTRGENEKLFF. DNA of the CDR3: TGTGCCAGCACTCGGGGAGAAAATGAAAAACTGTTTTTT.

The rearrangement joins TRBV6-5 to TRBJ1-2, with D tentatively TRBD1 (5 bases). Trimming shortened V by 0 bases and J by 3 bases, and 14 bases separated the two germline ends. The CDR3 is made up of 16 amino acids. Looked up from germline, CDR1 is MNHEY and CDR2 is SVGAGI. As DNA, the CDR3 is TGTGCCAGCAGTTACTCGAACCGGGGGGAGTACTATGGCTACACCTTC. Protein sequence: CASSYSNRGEYYGYTF.

CDR3 sequence: CASSLALGQGGEEQFF. CDR3 DNA sequence: TGCGCCAGCAGCTTGGCCTTGGGACAGGGCGGCGAGGAGCAGTTCTTC. The chain joins TRBV5-1 to TRBJ2-1, with 9 bases matching TRBD1. Per the germline V gene, CDR1 is SGHRS and CDR2 is YFSETQ. The CDR3 extends over 16 amino acids. Trimming removed 0 bases from V and 10 bases from J; junction bases left unmatched: 11.

The chain combines TRBV19 with TRBJ1-1; 9 positions agree with TRBD1. With 6 bases clipped from V and 2 bases from J, the junction kept 4 bases outside the gene matches. The CDR3 has 14 amino acids. CDR1 LNHDA and CDR2 SQIVND come from the germline V gene (reference sequence). CDR3 DNA: TGTGCCAGTAGGGAGACAGGGGGAAACACTGAAGCTTTCTTT. As protein: CASRETGGNTEAFF.

This chain links TRBV27 with TRBJ2-1, with a tentative D call TRBD2 (5 bases). The CDR3 is made up of 15 amino acids. Per the germline V gene, CDR1 is MNHEY and CDR2 is SMNVEV (reference sequence). V was cut by 2 bases and J by 1 base, with 9 bases left in between. In DNA form, the CDR3 reads TGTGCCAGCAGTTTAATGGAGGAATCCTACAATGAGCAGTTCTTC. This sequence encodes CASSLMEESYNEQFF.

This chain links TRBV27 with TRBJ1-5; 8 bases fit TRBD1. The V gene end was trimmed by 5 bases and the J gene end by 7 bases; junction bases not matched to a gene: 7. CDR1 and CDR2 (germline): MNHEY, SMNVEV (reference sequence). The CDR3 is 14 amino acids. The CDR3 loop is CASSPQGAGQPQHF. The CDR3 coding sequence is TGTGCCAGCAGTCCCCAGGGGGCCGGACAGCCCCAGCATTTT.